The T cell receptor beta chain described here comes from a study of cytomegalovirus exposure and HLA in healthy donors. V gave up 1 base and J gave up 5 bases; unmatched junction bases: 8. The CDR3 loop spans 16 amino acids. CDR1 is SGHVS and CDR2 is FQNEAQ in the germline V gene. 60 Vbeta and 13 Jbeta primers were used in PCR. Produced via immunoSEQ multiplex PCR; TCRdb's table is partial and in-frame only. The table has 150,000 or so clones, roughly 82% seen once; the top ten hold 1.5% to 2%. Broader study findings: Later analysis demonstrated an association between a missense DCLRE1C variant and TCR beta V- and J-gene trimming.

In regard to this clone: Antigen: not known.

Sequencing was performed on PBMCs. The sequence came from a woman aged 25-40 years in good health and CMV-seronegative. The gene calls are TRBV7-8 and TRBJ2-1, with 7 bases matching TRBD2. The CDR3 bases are TGTGCCAGCAGCTTAGTCCGAGCGGGGCTGAACAATGAGCAGTTCTTC. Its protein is CASSLVRAGLNNEQFF.